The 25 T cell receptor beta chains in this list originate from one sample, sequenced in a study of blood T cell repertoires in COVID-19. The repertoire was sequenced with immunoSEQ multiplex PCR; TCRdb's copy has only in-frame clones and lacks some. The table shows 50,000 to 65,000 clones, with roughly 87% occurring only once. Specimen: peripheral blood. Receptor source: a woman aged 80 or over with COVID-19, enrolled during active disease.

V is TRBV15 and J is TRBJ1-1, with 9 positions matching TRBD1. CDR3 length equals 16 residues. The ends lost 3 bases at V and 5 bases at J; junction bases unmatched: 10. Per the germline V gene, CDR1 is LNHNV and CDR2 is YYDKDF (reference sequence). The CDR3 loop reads CATSSLRTGAGTEAFF. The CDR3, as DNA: TGTGCCACCAGCAGCCTACGGACAGGGGCAGGGACTGAAGCTTTCTTT.

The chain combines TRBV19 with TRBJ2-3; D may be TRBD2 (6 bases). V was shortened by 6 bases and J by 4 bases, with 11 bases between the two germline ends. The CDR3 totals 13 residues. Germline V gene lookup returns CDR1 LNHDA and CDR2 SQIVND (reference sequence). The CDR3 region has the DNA TGTGCCAGTAGGGTAGGAGGGGCAGATACGCAGTATTTT. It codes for CASRVGGADTQYF.

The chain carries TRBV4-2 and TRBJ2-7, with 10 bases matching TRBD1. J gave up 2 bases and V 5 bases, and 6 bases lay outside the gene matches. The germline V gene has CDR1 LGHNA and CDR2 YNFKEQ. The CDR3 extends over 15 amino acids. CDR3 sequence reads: CASSARDRGPYEQYF. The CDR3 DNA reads TGTGCCAGCAGCGCTCGGGACAGGGGTCCCTACGAGCAGTACTTC.

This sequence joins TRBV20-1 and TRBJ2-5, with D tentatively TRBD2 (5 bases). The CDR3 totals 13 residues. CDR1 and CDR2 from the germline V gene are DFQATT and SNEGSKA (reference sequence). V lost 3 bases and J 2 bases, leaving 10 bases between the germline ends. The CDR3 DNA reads TGCAGTGCTAGTGGGAGCCGACAAGAGACCCAGTACTTC. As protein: CSASGSRQETQYF.

The CDR3 sequence is CASSYLTGNQPQHF. CDR3 DNA: TGTGCCAGCAGTTACTTGACAGGGAACCAGCCCCAGCATTTT. This chain joins TRBV6-6 and TRBJ1-5; 7 bases match TRBD1. V shed 1 base and J 7 bases; nucleotides not matched to a gene: 4. This CDR3 spans 14 amino acids. CDR1 and CDR2 (germline): MNHNY, SVGAGI (reference sequence).

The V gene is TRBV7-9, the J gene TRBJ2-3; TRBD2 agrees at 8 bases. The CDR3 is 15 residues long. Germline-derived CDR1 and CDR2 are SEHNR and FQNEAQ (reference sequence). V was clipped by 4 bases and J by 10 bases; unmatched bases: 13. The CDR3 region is CASSSSGRYGGSQYF. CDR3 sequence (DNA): TGTGCCAGCAGCTCAAGCGGGAGATACGGTGGTTCGCAGTATTTT.

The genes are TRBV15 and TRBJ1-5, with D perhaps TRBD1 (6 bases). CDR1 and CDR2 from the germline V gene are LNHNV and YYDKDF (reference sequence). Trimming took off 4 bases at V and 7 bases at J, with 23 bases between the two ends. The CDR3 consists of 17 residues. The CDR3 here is CATSTYRDNLLNQPQHF. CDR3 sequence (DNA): TGTGCCACCAGCACTTACCGGGACAATCTATTAAACCAGCCCCAGCATTTT.

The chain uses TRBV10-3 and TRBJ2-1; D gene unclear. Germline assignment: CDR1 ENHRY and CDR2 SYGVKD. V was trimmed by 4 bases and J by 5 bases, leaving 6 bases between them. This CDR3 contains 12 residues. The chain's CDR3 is CAISVRDNEQFF. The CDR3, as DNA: TGTGCCATCAGTGTAAGAGACAATGAGCAGTTCTTC.

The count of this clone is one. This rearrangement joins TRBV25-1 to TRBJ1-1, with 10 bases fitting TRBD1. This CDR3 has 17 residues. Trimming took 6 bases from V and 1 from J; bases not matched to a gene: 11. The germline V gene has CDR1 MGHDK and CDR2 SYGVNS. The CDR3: CASRRSAGTGANTEAFF. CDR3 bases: TGTGCCAGCAGACGCTCCGCCGGGACAGGGGCGAACACTGAAGCTTTCTTT.

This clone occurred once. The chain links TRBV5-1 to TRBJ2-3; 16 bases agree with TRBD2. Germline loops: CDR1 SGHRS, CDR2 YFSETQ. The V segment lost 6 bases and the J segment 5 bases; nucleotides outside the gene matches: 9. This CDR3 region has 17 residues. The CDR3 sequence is CASTTGTSGGALDTQYF. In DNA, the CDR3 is TGCGCCAGCACGACCGGGACTAGCGGGGGGGCCTTAGATACGCAGTATTTT.

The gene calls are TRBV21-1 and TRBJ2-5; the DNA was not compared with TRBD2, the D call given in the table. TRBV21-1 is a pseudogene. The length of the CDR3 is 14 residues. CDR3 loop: CASSNGRLDETQYF. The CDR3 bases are TGTGCCAGCAGCAATGGGAGGTTGGACGAGACCCAGTACTTC.

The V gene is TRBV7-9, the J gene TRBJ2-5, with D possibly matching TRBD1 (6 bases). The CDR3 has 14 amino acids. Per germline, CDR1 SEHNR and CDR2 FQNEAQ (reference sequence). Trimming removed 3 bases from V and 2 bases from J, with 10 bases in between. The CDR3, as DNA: TGTGCCAGCAGCTTCCCAGGGGCGCAAGAGACCCAGTACTTC. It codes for CASSFPGAQETQYF.

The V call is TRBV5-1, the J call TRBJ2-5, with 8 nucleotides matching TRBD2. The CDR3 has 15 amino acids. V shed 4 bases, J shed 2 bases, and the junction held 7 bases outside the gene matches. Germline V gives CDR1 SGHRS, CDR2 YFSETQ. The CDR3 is CASSIRTSKQETQYF. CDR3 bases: TGCGCCAGCAGCATTAGGACTAGCAAACAAGAGACCCAGTACTTC.

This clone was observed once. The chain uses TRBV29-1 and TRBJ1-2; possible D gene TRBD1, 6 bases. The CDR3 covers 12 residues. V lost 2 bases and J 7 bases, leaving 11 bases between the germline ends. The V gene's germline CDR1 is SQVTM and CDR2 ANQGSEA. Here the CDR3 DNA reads TGCAGCGTTGAATCAGGGGTAATTGGCTACACCTTC. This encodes CSVESGVIGYTF.

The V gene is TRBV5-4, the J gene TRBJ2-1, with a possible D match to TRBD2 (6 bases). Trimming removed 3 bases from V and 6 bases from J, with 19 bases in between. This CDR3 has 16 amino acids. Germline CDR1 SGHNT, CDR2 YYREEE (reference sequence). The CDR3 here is CASSSGRGRVPNEQFF. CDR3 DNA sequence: TGTGCCAGCAGCTCCGGGAGAGGGCGCGTTCCCAATGAGCAGTTCTTC.

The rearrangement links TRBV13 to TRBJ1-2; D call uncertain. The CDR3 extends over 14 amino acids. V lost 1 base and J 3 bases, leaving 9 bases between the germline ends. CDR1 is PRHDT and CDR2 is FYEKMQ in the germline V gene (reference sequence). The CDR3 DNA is TGTGCCAGCAGCTTAGCAGGTCGCCACTATGGCTACACCTTC. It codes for CASSLAGRHYGYTF.

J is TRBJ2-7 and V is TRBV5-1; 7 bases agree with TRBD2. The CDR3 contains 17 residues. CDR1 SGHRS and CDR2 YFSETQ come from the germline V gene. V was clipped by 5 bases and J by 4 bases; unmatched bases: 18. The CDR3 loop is CASSAARGVLTPYEQYF. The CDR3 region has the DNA TGCGCCAGCAGTGCCGCTCGGGGGGTTCTCACGCCTTACGAGCAGTACTTC.

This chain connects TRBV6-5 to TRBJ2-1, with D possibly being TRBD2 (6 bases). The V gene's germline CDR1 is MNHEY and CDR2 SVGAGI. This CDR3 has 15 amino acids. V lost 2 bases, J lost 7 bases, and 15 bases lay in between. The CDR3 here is CASSYGGILLNEQFF. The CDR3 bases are TGTGCCAGCAGTTACGGGGGGATTTTGCTTAATGAGCAGTTCTTC.

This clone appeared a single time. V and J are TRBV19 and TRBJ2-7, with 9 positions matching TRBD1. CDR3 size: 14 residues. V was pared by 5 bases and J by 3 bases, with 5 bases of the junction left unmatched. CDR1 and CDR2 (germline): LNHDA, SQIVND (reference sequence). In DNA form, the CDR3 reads TGTGCCAGTAGTGGCCGACAGGGGGGCTACGAGCAGTACTTC. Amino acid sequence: CASSGRQGGYEQYF.

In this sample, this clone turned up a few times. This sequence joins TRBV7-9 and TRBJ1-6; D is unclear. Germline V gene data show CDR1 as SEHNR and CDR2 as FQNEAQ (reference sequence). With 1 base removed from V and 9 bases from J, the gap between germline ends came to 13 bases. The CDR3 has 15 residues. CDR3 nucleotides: TGTGCCAGCAGCTTAGATGGAGGGTTTGGTTCACCCCTCCACTTT. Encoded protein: CASSLDGGFGSPLHF.

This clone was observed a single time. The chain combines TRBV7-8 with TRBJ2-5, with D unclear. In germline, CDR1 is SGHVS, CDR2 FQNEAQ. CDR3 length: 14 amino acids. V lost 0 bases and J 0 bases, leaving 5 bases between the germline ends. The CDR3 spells CASSLAEYQETQYF. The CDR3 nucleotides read TGTGCCAGCAGCTTAGCGGAGTACCAAGAGACCCAGTACTTC.

CDR3: CASSLERGTGGADTQYF. The CDR3 DNA sequence: TGTGCCAGCAGCTTGGAGAGGGGGACAGGGGGCGCAGATACGCAGTATTTT. This chain uses TRBV5-6 with TRBJ2-3; 12 nucleotides agree with TRBD1. CDR1 and CDR2 from the germline V gene are SGHDT and YYEEEE. Germline trimming cut 0 bases from V and 4 bases from J; bases unmatched to any gene: 6. The CDR3 extends over 17 amino acids.

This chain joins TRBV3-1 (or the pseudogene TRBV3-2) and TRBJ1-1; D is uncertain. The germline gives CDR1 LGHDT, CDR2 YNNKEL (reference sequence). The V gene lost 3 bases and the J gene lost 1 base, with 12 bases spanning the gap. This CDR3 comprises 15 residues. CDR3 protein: CASSHLRGPNTEAFF. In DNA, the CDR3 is TGTGCCAGCAGCCACCTTAGAGGTCCGAACACTGAAGCTTTCTTT.

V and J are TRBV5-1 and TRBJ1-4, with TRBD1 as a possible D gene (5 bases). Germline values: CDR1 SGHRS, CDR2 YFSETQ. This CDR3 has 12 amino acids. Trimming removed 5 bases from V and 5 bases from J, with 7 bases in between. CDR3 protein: CASRQENEKLFF. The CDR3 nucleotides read TGCGCCAGCAGACAGGAAAATGAAAAACTGTTTTTT.

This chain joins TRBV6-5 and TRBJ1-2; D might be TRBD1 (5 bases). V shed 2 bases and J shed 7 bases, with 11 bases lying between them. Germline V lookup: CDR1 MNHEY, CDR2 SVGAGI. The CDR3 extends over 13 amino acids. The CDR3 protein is CASSYGGLGGYTF. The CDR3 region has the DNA TGTGCCAGCAGTTACGGGGGGTTGGGTGGCTACACCTTC.